This is a list of T cell receptor beta chains from one sample in a study of CD8 T cells in Susac syndrome. A single record per CDR3 protein comes from TCRdb applying MiXCR to the immunoSEQ multiplex PCR reads. The repertoire holds fewer than 300,000 distinct CDR3 sequences, around 84% seen once, with over 0.095% in the top ten. Material: CD8+ T cells from PBMCs. Every receptor here comes from a human donor with multiple sclerosis. The CDR3 runs from the conserved cysteine through the conserved F or W. D genes are given only for firm matches. Expanded clones get a size class; other rows say once, few or many, or leave the size out.

TRBJ1-5 | 15 | . | . | TRBV28 | TGTGCCAGCAGTTTTTTGAGGGATAGCAATCAGCCCCAGCATTTT | CASSFLRDSNQPQHF
TRBJ2-1 | 14 | TRBD2 | . | TRBV9 | TGTGCCAGCAGCCCCCCAGCGGGAGGCTATGAGCAGTTCTTC | CASSPPAGGYEQFF
TRBJ2-4 | 12 | TRBD2 | . | TRBV12-3/TRBV12-4 | TGTGCCAGCAGTTCACTAGCGGCCATTCAGTACTTC | CASSSLAAIQYF
TRBJ2-5 | 13 | . | . | TRBV6-5 | TGTGCCAGCAGTTACTCCTCGAGGGGGACCCAGTACTTC | CASSYSSRGTQYF
TRBJ2-7 | 12 | . | . | TRBV11-2 | TGTGCCAGCAGCTTAGCCCATAGGGAGCAGTACTTC | CASSLAHREQYF
TRBJ2-7 | 13 | . | . | TRBV28 | TGTGCCAGCAGCCGGGCCGGAGCCGGCGAGCAGTACTTC | CASSRAGAGEQYF
TRBJ2-5 | 16 | . | . | TRBV15 | TGTGCCACCAGCAGAGCTGCAAACGGCCCCAATGTATCCCAGTACTTC | CATSRAANGPNVSQYF
TRBJ2-5 | 14 | TRBD1 | . | TRBV24-1 | TGTGCCACCAGTGCGACAGGGGCGGGAGAGACCCAGTACTTC | CATSATGAGETQYF
TRBJ2-1 | 14 | TRBD1 | once | TRBV20-1 | TGCAGTGCCCCCACAGGGGGTAACTACAATGAGCAGTTCTTC | CSAPTGGNYNEQFF
TRBJ1-1 | 14 | . | . | TRBV27 | TGTGCCAGCAGGGAGGTAGGAGTGAACACTGAAGCTTTCTTT | CASREVGVNTEAFF
TRBJ2-3 | 15 | . | . | TRBV24-1 | TGTGCCACCAGTGATTCATGGCAGGGTGCGGATACGCAGTATTTT | CATSDSWQGADTQYF
TRBJ2-1 | 14 | . | . | TRBV20-1 | TGCAGTGCTAGGGGGCTACGGGAGAGTAATGAGCAGTTCTTC | CSARGLRESNEQFF
TRBJ2-5 | 20 | TRBD1 | once | TRBV11-1 | TGTGCCAGCAGCTTATGGAGGGAAGAGTCGGGACAGGGACTCCGAGAGACCCAGTACTTC | CASSLWREESGQGLRETQYF
TRBJ1-5 | 16 | TRBD1 | once | TRBV20-1 | TGCAGTGCTAGAGCGGGACCGAACAGGGGTAATCAGCCCCAGCATTTT | CSARAGPNRGNQPQHF
TRBJ2-2 | 15 | . | . | TRBV10-1 | TGCGCCAGCAGTGAGTCCCCAATCGACACCGGGGAGCTGTTTTTT | CASSESPIDTGELFF
TRBJ1-1 | 11 | . | . | TRBV27 | TGTGCCAGCGGGGTGAACACTGAAGCTTTCTTT | CASGVNTEAFF
TRBJ1-1 | 19 | . | . | TRBV7-8 | . | CASSLSNLWTRAWGTEAFF
TRBJ1-2 | 13 | . | . | TRBV12-3/TRBV12-4 | TGTGCCAGCACCCAGACAGGCTACTATGGCTACACCTTC | CASTQTGYYGYTF
TRBJ1-2 | 14 | TRBD1 | . | TRBV5-1 | TGCGCCAGCAGCTCCCACCGGGACAGCTATGGCTACACCTTC | CASSSHRDSYGYTF
TRBJ1-2 | 13 | . | . | TRBV28 | TGTGCCAGCAGTCCGACGGCCCGACATGGCTACACCTTC | CASSPTARHGYTF
TRBJ2-3 | 16 | . | . | TRBV6-1 | TGTGCCAGCAGTGAAGCCGCCTACCGGGGCACAGATACGCAGTATTTT | CASSEAAYRGTDTQYF
TRBJ2-2 | 12 | . | once | TRBV2 | TGTGCCAGCCAACAAGGGGCCGGGGAGCTGTTTTTT | CASQQGAGELFF
TRBJ2-7 | 17 | . | . | TRBV6-8 | TGTGCCAGCAGTTATGAAACCGGGACACGACTTTCCTACGAGCAGTACTTC | CASSYETGTRLSYEQYF
TRBJ2-7 | 15 | . | . | TRBV28 | TGTGCCAGCAGTTCCCTCCCAACAGGGATCTACGAGCAGTACTTC | CASSSLPTGIYEQYF
TRBJ1-2 | 15 | TRBD1 | . | TRBV10-3 | TGTGCCATCAGTGATCGCTCGGACAGGGCGTCGGGCTACACCTTC | CAISDRSDRASGYTF
TRBJ2-1 | 17 | . | . | TRBV28 | TGTGCCAGCAGTTTCCCTCGTCACGGGGTAACCTACAATGAGCAGTTCTTC | CASSFPRHGVTYNEQFF
TRBJ2-7 | 15 | TRBD2 | . | TRBV5-1 | TGCGCCAGCAGCTTTACTAGCGTACCCTCCTACGAGCAGTACTTC | CASSFTSVPSYEQYF
TRBJ2-7 | 14 | TRBD2 | few | TRBV23-1 | TGCGCCAGCAGTCCTGGTGGGGAGGGAATCGAGCAGTACTTC | CASSPGGEGIEQYF
TRBJ2-1 | 13 | . | . | TRBV11-2 | TGTGCCAGCAGCTTAGTGCTAGCGAGCGAGCAGTTCTTC | CASSLVLASEQFF
TRBJ2-1 | 13 | . | . | TRBV20-1 | TGCAGTGCTAGAGATGGGGGGCGAGTGGATCAGTTCTTC | CSARDGGRVDQFF
TRBJ2-1 | 15 | . | . | TRBV5-1 | TGCGCCAGCAGCTTCAGTAATCCTCGTGGGAATGAGCAGTTCTTC | CASSFSNPRGNEQFF
TRBJ2-7 | 16 | . | . | TRBV2 | TGTGCCACCATTTCTGGTGGGGGCGCCGCCTCCCGAGAGCAGTACTTC | CATISGGGAASREQYF
TRBJ2-7 | 14 | . | few | TRBV7-9 | TGTGCCAGCAGCTGGGACGGACTCTCCTACGAGCAGTACTTC | CASSWDGLSYEQYF
TRBJ2-1 | 14 | . | . | TRBV20-1 | TGCAGTGCTACCGACTGGAGCTCCTACAATGAGCAGTTCTTC | CSATDWSSYNEQFF
TRBJ2-1 | 14 | . | . | TRBV20-1 | TGCAGTGCTTCCTACGGGGGCTCCTACAATGAGCAGTTCTTC | CSASYGGSYNEQFF
TRBJ2-1 | 13 | . | few | TRBV5-5 | TGTGCCAGCAGCTTGGGTACGGTGAAGGTGCAGTTCTTC | CASSLGTVKVQFF
TRBJ2-1 | 19 | TRBD2 | . | TRBV5-1 | TGCGCCAGCAGCTTGTTGTTGTCGGCGGGAGGCCATTCCTACAATGAGCAGTTCTTC | CASSLLLSAGGHSYNEQFF
TRBJ2-3 | 14 | . | . | TRBV28 | TGTGCCAGCAGTTTCGAGGGCGCCCCAGATACGCAGTATTTT | CASSFEGAPDTQYF
TRBJ2-3 | 18 | TRBD2 | . | TRBV3-1 | TGTGCCAGCAGCCAAGATCCAATTAGACTAGCGGGCACAGATACGCAGTATTTT | CASSQDPIRLAGTDTQYF
TRBJ1-1 | 10 | . | . | TRBV20-1 | TGCAGTACCTGGGGGCATGAAGCTTTCTTT | CSTWGHEAFF